This T cell receptor beta chain was retrieved from a study of cytomegalovirus exposure and HLA in healthy donors. A note on this clone: Its antigen is unknown.

The repertoire was sequenced with immunoSEQ multiplex PCR; TCRdb's copy has only in-frame clones and lacks some. The sample consists of approximately 110,000 clones, 85% to 95% of them appearing once. Germline trimming cut 5 bases from V and 5 bases from J; bases unmatched to any gene: 12. The CDR3 consists of 15 residues. Per germline, CDR1 PRHDT and CDR2 FYEKMQ (reference sequence). Study-wide results and caveats: Cytomegalovirus association was assigned to more than 150 TCR beta chains.

The sequencing input was PBMCs. The rearrangement links TRBV13 to TRBJ2-7, with 7 bases aligning to TRBD1. This clonotype originated in a woman aged 18-35 years in good health and CMV-seronegative. CDR3 protein: CASSLPGQTNHEQYF. The DNA of the CDR3 is TGTGCCAGCAGCCTCCCGGGACAGACGAACCACGAGCAGTACTTC.